The 14 T cell receptor beta chains below were found in one sample sequenced in a study of Graves' ophthalmopathy and Graves' hyperthyroidism. Amplification of the TCR beta CDR3 regions used RNA transcripts (as template). HTBI-primed first-round RT-PCR preceded second-round multiplex PCR. TCRdb independently ran MiXCR on the multiplex PCR reads; one entry per CDR3 protein. The sample consists of about half a million distinct CDR3 sequences, approximately 15% of them appearing once. The sequencing input was blood. These receptors all come from a woman aged 30 to 39 with Graves' ophthalmopathy.

In the case of this clonotype: One base away lies a much larger clone, so this may be a sequencing read error. V usage is TRBV2 and J usage is TRBJ1-1, with D uncertain. The V gene's germline CDR1 is SNHLY and CDR2 FYNNEI. The CDR3 loop spans 11 amino acids. Trimming cost V 11 bases and J 0 bases, with 7 bases left between them. The CDR3 protein is CACNLNTEAFF. As DNA, the CDR3 is TGTGCCTGCAATCTGAACACTGAAGCTTTCTTT.

This clonotype was detected a few times. CDR3 region: CAIWTVSGNTIYF. CDR3 DNA sequence: TGTGCCATATGGACAGTCTCTGGAAACACCATATATTTT. This chain uses TRBV10-3 with TRBJ1-3; possibly TRBD1 for D (6 bases). The germline V and J ends were trimmed by 9 bases and 0 bases, with 9 bases remaining between them. The CDR3 is 13 residues long. Looked up from germline, CDR1 is ENHRY and CDR2 is SYGVKD.

This clonotype was counted many times. The chain couples TRBV10-3 to TRBJ1-1; possible D gene TRBD1, 6 bases. Germline V gene sequence: CDR1 ENHRY, CDR2 SYGVKD. Between the trimmed V and J ends, which lost 2 bases and 5 bases, there was a span of 12 bases. This CDR3 is built from 14 residues. The CDR3 region is CAISERGAGTEAFF. The CDR3 DNA is TGTGCCATCAGTGAGCGGGGGGCTGGGACTGAAGCTTTCTTT.

This clonotype was detected many times. One junction end disagrees with the germline gene, perhaps due to a read error. The V and J genes are TRBV12-3 or TRBV12-4 and TRBJ1-3; TRBD1 matches at 9 bases. CDR3 size: 15 residues. The DNA of the CDR3 is TGTGCCAGCACCCTACAGGGGGCGTGGGGAAGCACCATATATTTT. It translates to CASTLQGAWGSTIYF.

This clonotype has at least ten counts. CDR3 nucleotides: TGCGCCAGCAGCTTGTTATCAGCTGTCTCCGAGCAGTACTTC. Amino acids: CASSLLSAVSEQYF. V and J are TRBV5-1 and TRBJ2-7; D remains ambiguous. V was cut by 1 base and J by 6 bases, with 14 bases left in between. Germline values: CDR1 SGHRS, CDR2 YFSETQ. The CDR3 contains 14 residues.

This clonotype was counted many times. The chain couples TRBV28 to TRBJ2-2; D unclear. Germline V gene data show CDR1 as MDHEN and CDR2 as SYDVKM. The CDR3 runs to 13 residues. V lost 6 bases and J lost 1, with 6 bases in between. In DNA form, the CDR3 reads TGTGCCAGCAGGGTACAGAACACCGGGGAGCTGTTTTTT. Translation: CASRVQNTGELFF.

There are many counts of this clonotype. The genes are TRBV29-1 and TRBJ2-7, with 8 bases that match TRBD2. Germline CDR1 is SQVTM and CDR2 is ANQGSEA. This CDR3 region has 13 residues. J lost 7 bases, V lost 3 bases, and 8 bases had no gene match. As DNA, the CDR3 is TGCAGCGTTGAGTTTAGCGGGGAAAGGGAGCAGTACTTC. Its protein is CSVEFSGEREQYF.

This clonotype appeared many times. CDR3 bases: TGTGCCAGCAGCTTACTCTTAGCGGGGGACAACACCGGGGAGCTGTTTTTT. Its translation is CASSLLLAGDNTGELFF. V gene TRBV13 combines with J gene TRBJ2-2; 9 bases align to TRBD2. Germline V gene lookup returns CDR1 PRHDT and CDR2 FYEKMQ (reference sequence). The CDR3 has 17 amino acids. V dropped 2 bases and J dropped 2; count of bases not matched to a gene: 6.

For this clonotype: The conserved final phenylalanine or tryptophan is absent from the CDR3, which likely points to a read error. DNA for the CDR3: TGTGCCAGCAGCGAGGTTGGGAGACAGCCCCAGCATGTT. Translation gives CASSEVGRQPQHV. The gene calls are TRBV12-3 or TRBV12-4 and TRBJ1-5; D not resolved. The CDR3 is 13 amino acids. Trimming shortened V by 6 bases and J by 7 bases, and 13 bases separated the two germline ends.

The chain recombines TRBV5-1 with TRBJ2-7; the match to TRBD2 covers 7 bases. Germline V lookup: CDR1 SGHRS, CDR2 YFSETQ. The CDR3 totals 13 residues. After removal of 5 bases from V and 4 bases from J, the junction contained 6 bases not matched to a gene. CDR3 sequence reads: CASRVGGRYEQYF. The CDR3 DNA sequence: TGCGCCAGCAGGGTGGGAGGGCGGTACGAGCAGTACTTC.

This clonotype was observed a few times. The V and J genes are TRBV7-9 and TRBJ1-2; 10 bases fit TRBD1. V lost 6 bases to trimming and J lost 8 bases; unmatched junction nucleotides: 6. CDR3 length: 13 residues. Germline values: CDR1 SEHNR, CDR2 FQNEAQ (reference sequence). The CDR3 sequence is CASRPGTGDGYTF. The DNA of the CDR3 is TGTGCCAGCAGACCCGGGACAGGGGACGGCTACACCTTC. The full variable domain, in which reference TRBV7-9 and TRBJ1-2 provide the parts outside the CDR3, is DTGVSQNPRHKITKRGQNVTFRCDPISEHNRLYWYRQTLGQGPEFLTYFQNEAQLEKSRLLSDRFSAERPKGSFSTLEIQRTEQGDSAMYLCASRPGTGDGYTFGSGTRLTVV.

The rearrangement joins TRBV27 to TRBJ2-7, with D unresolved. The V gene lost 5 bases and the J gene lost 2 bases, with 13 bases spanning the gap. The germline V gene has CDR1 MNHEY and CDR2 SMNVEV (reference sequence). CDR3 length: 14 amino acids. CDR3 loop: CASSLLTQPYEQYF. The CDR3 DNA follows: TGTGCCAGCAGTCTCCTGACGCAACCCTACGAGCAGTACTTC.

This clonotype has just one count. The CDR3 DNA reads TGTGCCAGCAGCTTACCCAGGGTCGAAAAGGGAGGCTACGAGCAGTACTTC. Amino acid sequence: CASSLPRVEKGGYEQYF. V is TRBV11-2 and J is TRBJ2-7, with D possibly being TRBD2 (6 bases). The germline V gene has CDR1 SGHAT and CDR2 FQNNGV. CDR3 length equals 17 residues. Trimming took 2 bases from V and 3 from J, leaving 20 bases between them. Based on the CDR3 plus reference TRBV11-2 and TRBJ2-7, the full variable domain is EAGVAQSPRYKIIEKRQSVAFWCNPISGHATLYWYQQILGQGPKLLIQFQNNGVVDDSQLPKDRFSAERLKGVDSTLKIQPAKLEDSAVYLCASSLPRVEKGGYEQYFGPGTRLTVT.

This clonotype was seen more than once but under ten times. The chain has TRBV28 and TRBJ2-2; D is uncertain. Trimming shortened V by 1 base and J by 4 bases, and 19 bases separated the two germline ends. Germline V lookup: CDR1 MDHEN, CDR2 SYDVKM. The CDR3 contains 18 residues. CDR3 coding DNA: TGTGCCAGCAGTTTATTCTTCCACCGTAGAAAACGCACCGGGGAGCTGTTTTTT. It translates to CASSLFFHRRKRTGELFF.